This T cell receptor (beta chain) was captured by sequencing in a study of cytomegalovirus exposure and HLA in healthy donors. Germline CDR1 and CDR2: GTSNPN and SVGIG (reference sequence). J was trimmed by 3 bases and V by 0 bases; bases with no gene match: 6. CDR3 length equals 15 residues. Vbeta (60) and Jbeta (13) primers were used in the PCR. TCRdb keeps only in-frame clones here, not all; method: immunoSEQ multiplex PCR. The sample carries about 110,000 clones, around two thirds recorded once. The rearrangement joins TRBV30 to TRBJ1-1; 8 nucleotides align to TRBD1. The receptor was isolated from a man in his forties or fifties in good health and CMV-seropositive. The source material was PBMCs. In DNA, the CDR3 is TGTGCCTGGAGTGTATCTGGACAGGGTGACACTGAAGCTTTCTTT. This translates into CAWSVSGQGDTEAFF. The full variable domain, with the rest looked up from reference TRBV30 and TRBJ1-1, is SQTIHQWPATLVQPVGSPLSLECTVEGTSNPNLYWYRQAAGRGLQLLFYSVGIGQISSEVPQNLSASRPQDRQFILSSKKLLLSDSGFYLCAWSVSGQGDTEAFFGQGTRLTVV.